These 23 T cell receptor beta chains came from one sample sequenced in a study of T cells in Graves' hyperthyroidism and ophthalmopathy. RNA transcripts were the template for amplifying TCR beta CDR3 regions. HTBI primers were the set used in a first-round RT-PCR of the TCR CDR3. TCRdb reprocessed the multiplex PCR reads with MiXCR, giving one entry per CDR3 protein. The sample carries around 600,000 distinct CDR3 sequences, about 14% recorded once. The sequencing sample was made of blood. The receptors originated from a woman aged 45-59 years with Graves' ophthalmopathy.

The table lists this clonotype with many counts. The chain links TRBV20-1 to TRBJ2-1; D is perhaps TRBD2 (6 bases). The germline gives CDR1 DFQATT, CDR2 SNEGSKA (reference sequence). V was trimmed by 1 base and J by 6 bases, leaving 13 bases between them. The CDR3 is 14 amino acids. For the CDR3, the DNA is TGCAGTGCTAGAGCGGGGGACCCAGGCAATGAGCAGTTCTTC. This codes for CSARAGDPGNEQFF.

This clonotype was picked up a small number of times. The V gene is TRBV19, the J gene TRBJ2-1; 7 bases line up with TRBD1. CDR3 size: 16 residues. The trim removed 3 bases at V and 5 bases at J, leaving 10 bases unmatched. Germline CDR1 and CDR2: LNHDA and SQIVND (reference sequence). The CDR3 coding sequence is TGTGCCAGTAGTATTTTGAACAGGGGTTACCACAATGAGCAGTTCTTC. Residues: CASSILNRGYHNEQFF.

Worth noting for this clonotype: This may be a read error, as it is one base from a much larger clone. The V call is TRBV30, the J call TRBJ2-3; 15 bases agree with TRBD2. CDR3 length: 18 residues. Germline V gene sequence: CDR1 GTSNPN, CDR2 SVGIG (reference sequence). CDR3 in DNA: TGTGCCCGGAGTGTACTTGGACTAGCGGGAGGGACCCCAGGTACGCAGTATTTT. Its translation: CARSVLGLAGGTPGTQYF.

This clonotype turned up a few times. The genes are TRBV6-2 or TRBV6-3 and TRBJ2-7; TRBD1 agrees at 7 bases. The CDR3 covers 13 residues. The trim removed 5 bases at V and 8 bases at J, leaving 9 bases unmatched. The germline V gene encodes CDR1 MNHEY and CDR2 SVGEGT. The CDR3 DNA reads TGTGCCAGCAGTCCGGGGACAGCCTCGCAGCAGTACTTC. Its translation: CASSPGTASQQYF.

This clonotype came up many times. The chain couples TRBV2 to TRBJ1-1; no reliable D call. The CDR3 has 11 residues. Trimming stripped 7 bases from V and 7 bases from J, with 10 bases between. Germline V gives CDR1 SNHLY, CDR2 FYNNEI. The CDR3 region has the DNA TGTGCCAGCAAAACCGGACTTGAAGCTTTCTTT. The encoded protein is CASKTGLEAFF. The whole variable domain, filled in from reference TRBV2 and TRBJ1-1, reads EPEVTQTPSHQVTQMGQEVILRCVPISNHLYFYWYRQILGQKVEFLVSFYNNEISEKSEIFDDQFSVERPDGSNFTLKIRSTKLEDSAMYFCASKTGLEAFFGQGTRLTVV.

The rearrangement uses TRBV24-1 and TRBJ2-1, with 7 bases aligning to TRBD2. CDR3 size: 16 residues. The V and J ends lost 1 base and 6 bases, in that order; junction bases with no gene match: 8. Germline loops: CDR1 KGHDR, CDR2 SFDVKD. CDR3 protein: CATSDFGGSSSNEQFF. The CDR3 nucleotides are TGTGCCACCAGTGATTTTGGCGGGAGTAGTAGCAATGAGCAGTTCTTC.

There are many counts of this clonotype. The rearrangement uses TRBV28 and TRBJ2-5; 14 nucleotides line up with TRBD2. The CDR3 is 17 amino acids. Germline assignment: CDR1 MDHEN and CDR2 SYDVKM. V lost 4 bases to trimming and J lost 5 bases; unmatched junction nucleotides: 9. The CDR3 nucleotides are TGTGCCAGCAGTTCCCTCAGACTAGCGGGAGGGCGGGAGACCCAGTACTTC. Protein: CASSSLRLAGGRETQYF.

This clonotype came up many times. Here the CDR3 reads CASSSIGLAGVHNEQFF. The CDR3 nucleotides read TGTGCCAGCAGTTCCATCGGACTAGCGGGAGTCCACAATGAGCAGTTCTTC. The chain carries TRBV6-2 or TRBV6-3 and TRBJ2-1, with 13 bases fitting TRBD2. V was pared by 4 bases and J by 5 bases, with 8 bases of the junction left unmatched. The CDR3 consists of 17 residues. Germline CDR1 reads MNHEY; CDR2 reads SVGEGT.

This clonotype occurred a few times. CDR3: CASSDPDTSTDTQYF. The CDR3 bases are TGTGCCAGTAGTGACCCGGACACTAGCACAGATACGCAGTATTTT. The V and J genes are TRBV19 and TRBJ2-3, with D possibly TRBD1 on 5 matching bases. The CDR3 has 15 amino acids. V was cut by 5 bases and J by 0 bases, with 12 bases left in between. The V gene's germline CDR1 is LNHDA and CDR2 SQIVND (reference sequence).

This clonotype was counted many times. The chain couples TRBV2 to TRBJ2-1; 14 nucleotides align to TRBD2. This CDR3 region has 14 residues. V lost 1 base to trimming and J lost 10 bases; unmatched junction nucleotides: 0. CDR1 is SNHLY and CDR2 is FYNNEI in the germline V gene. DNA of the CDR3: TGTGCCAGCAGTGAAGGACTAGCGGGAGGGGAGCAGTTCTTC. Translation gives CASSEGLAGGEQFF.

This clonotype was recorded at least ten times. The chain uses TRBV30 and TRBJ1-3; D unresolved. The length of the CDR3 is 13 residues. Trimming removed 1 base from V and 4 bases from J, with 8 bases in between. Germline loops: CDR1 GTSNPN, CDR2 SVGIG (reference sequence). CDR3 nucleotide sequence: TGTGCCTGGAGTGGGTCGCTGGGAAACACCATATATTTT. Protein: CAWSGSLGNTIYF.

This clonotype was counted only a few times. The chain couples TRBV19 to TRBJ1-2, with TRBD1 matching over 8 bases. The germline V gene has CDR1 LNHDA and CDR2 SQIVND (reference sequence). The CDR3 totals 17 residues. Germline trimming cut 4 bases from V and 4 bases from J; bases unmatched to any gene: 14. For the CDR3, the DNA is TGTGCCAGTAGTAAAAAAAAGACCGGGACAGGAGTCTATGGCTACACCTTC. Its protein product is CASSKKKTGTGVYGYTF.

This clonotype has ten or more counts. The chain employs TRBV6-2 or TRBV6-3 and TRBJ1-2; D is perhaps TRBD1 (5 bases). The CDR3 extends over 12 amino acids. Trimming removed 8 bases from V and 6 bases from J, with 13 bases in between. The germline V gene encodes CDR1 MNHEY and CDR2 SVGEGT. CDR3 loop: CASFQGFHGYTF. The DNA of the CDR3 is TGTGCCAGCTTTCAGGGATTTCATGGCTACACCTTC.

This clonotype was counted between two and nine times. This chain uses TRBV24-1 with TRBJ2-3, with a possible D match to TRBD1 (5 bases). This CDR3 has 13 residues. Germline V gene lookup returns CDR1 KGHDR and CDR2 SFDVKD. V gave up 6 bases and J gave up 2 bases, with 8 bases separating them. In nucleotides, the CDR3 is TGTGCCACCAGTACAGGACCCACAGATACGCAGTATTTT. Translated: CATSTGPTDTQYF.

The rearrangement links TRBV5-6 to TRBJ1-4, with D possibly being TRBD1 (6 bases). CDR1 and CDR2 (germline): SGHDT, YYEEEE. The CDR3 is 14 amino acids. Trimming took 3 bases from V and 8 from J, leaving 14 bases between them. The CDR3 coding sequence is TGTGCCAGCAGCTCCAGGGGAGTCGGAGAAAAACTGTTTTTT. Its protein is CASSSRGVGEKLFF.

This clonotype showed up just a few times. This chain connects TRBV27 to TRBJ1-6, with D perhaps TRBD1 (6 bases). Looked up from germline, CDR1 is MNHEY and CDR2 is SMNVEV (reference sequence). The V end was cut by 8 bases, the J end by 3 bases, with 8 bases between. CDR3 size: 13 residues. The CDR3 DNA reads TGTGCCAGCTACAGGGACTATAATTCACCCCTCCACTTT. It encodes CASYRDYNSPLHF.

This clonotype was observed at least ten times. This chain connects TRBV28 to TRBJ1-1; D is unclear. Deletions cut 7 bases from V and 0 bases from J, with 18 bases between. The CDR3 has 16 residues. Germline V gives CDR1 MDHEN, CDR2 SYDVKM. As DNA, the CDR3 is TGTGCCAGCATTCCCCAATTAGGTCTTATGAACACTGAAGCTTTCTTT. Translating it yields CASIPQLGLMNTEAFF.

There are many counts of this clonotype. This chain uses TRBV7-3 with TRBJ2-7; TRBD2 might be the D (5 bases). CDR3 length equals 15 residues. The germline V gene has CDR1 SGHTA and CDR2 FQGTGA. The ends were cut back, 1 base at V and 0 bases at J, with 10 bases in the middle. CDR3 sequence reads: CASSLNEGSSYEQYF. CDR3 nucleotides: TGTGCCAGCAGCTTAAATGAGGGCAGCTCCTACGAGCAGTACTTC.

This chain uses TRBV7-9 with TRBJ2-2; no definite D call. CDR1 and CDR2 (germline): SEHNR, FQNEAQ (reference sequence). V was shortened by 8 bases and J by 7 bases, with 5 bases between the two germline ends. The CDR3 sequence is 10 residues long. The CDR3 coding sequence is TGTGCCAGCGACTTCGGGGAGCTGTTTTTT. Encoded protein: CASDFGELFF. Drawing the rest from reference TRBV7-9 and TRBJ2-2, the complete variable domain is DTGVSQNPRHKITKRGQNVTFRCDPISEHNRLYWYRQTLGQGPEFLTYFQNEAQLEKSRLLSDRFSAERPKGSFSTLEIQRTEQGDSAMYLCASDFGELFFGEGSRLTVL.

V gene TRBV12-3 or TRBV12-4 combines with J gene TRBJ2-2; D might be TRBD2 (6 bases). The CDR3 extends over 12 amino acids. Trimming took 5 bases from V and 7 from J, leaving 8 bases between them. The CDR3 is CASSPGSGELFF. CDR3 DNA sequence: TGTGCCAGCAGTCCCGGGAGCGGGGAGCTGTTTTTT.

At least ten counts were recorded for this clonotype. This sequence joins TRBV5-1 and TRBJ2-7, with D perhaps being TRBD1 or TRBD2 (5 bases each). Germline assignment: CDR1 SGHRS and CDR2 YFSETQ. The CDR3 length is 14 residues. The V end was cut by 0 bases, the J end by 5 bases, with 12 bases between. DNA of the CDR3: TGCGCCAGCAGCTTGGGGGGGATTTTGGACGAGCAGTACTTC. Its translation is CASSLGGILDEQYF.

The chain is built from TRBV5-6 and TRBJ1-2; 10 bases are shared with TRBD1. The CDR3 covers 14 residues. From germline, CDR1 is SGHDT and CDR2 YYEEEE. J lost 9 bases, V lost 2 bases, and 7 bases had no gene match. CDR3 residues: CASSFTRDRGRYTF. CDR3 coding DNA: TGTGCCAGCAGCTTTACCCGGGACAGGGGACGCTACACCTTC.

The rearrangement uses TRBV20-1 and TRBJ2-4; D is uncertain. Germline CDR1 reads DFQATT; CDR2 reads SNEGSKA (reference sequence). CDR3 size: 13 residues. V was cut by 3 bases and J by 2 bases, with 8 bases left in between. CDR3 region: CSAREITKNIQYF. Here the CDR3 DNA reads TGCAGTGCTAGGGAGATTACCAAAAACATTCAGTACTTC.